This is a list of T cell receptor beta chains from one sample in a study of cytomegalovirus exposure and HLA in healthy donors. Using immunoSEQ multiplex PCR, the repertoire was profiled, and TCRdb retains in-frame clones only, with some absent. The profile shows about 180,000 clones, under 80% of them singletons. The sequenced material came from PBMCs. The receptors derive from a woman between 45 and 65 years old in good health and CMV-seropositive. CDR3s include the opening cysteine and the closing phenylalanine or tryptophan. A D gene is named only where the DNA matches it firmly. Size is stated for part of the rows, as once, few or many counts, or as a class when the clone is expanded.

TRBJ2-5 . TRBV5-1 . CASSAGRGETQYF TGCGCCAGCAGCGCGGGACGGGGGGAGACCCAGTACTTC
TRBJ1-3 . TRBV2 . CASRGETSGNTIYF TGTGCCAGCAGGGGAGAGACTTCTGGAAACACCATATATTTT
TRBJ2-1 . TRBV6-1 . CASNLNVLYNEQFF TGTGCCAGCAACTTGAATGTACTTTACAATGAGCAGTTCTTC
TRBJ2-1 . TRBV7-3 . CASSLTGASSSYNEQFF TGTGCCAGCAGCTTAACGGGGGCCTCGAGCTCCTACAATGAGCAGTTCTTC
TRBJ1-5 . TRBV19 . CASTPGTYSSSSQHF TGTGCCAGTACTCCCGGGACATACTCCTCCTCATCCCAGCATTTT
TRBJ1-1 TRBD1 TRBV14 . CASSPTGVSTEAFF TGTGCCAGCAGCCCGACAGGGGTTAGCACTGAAGCTTTCTTT
TRBJ2-5 TRBD1 TRBV11-2 . CASSSPRTGGQETQYF TGTGCCAGCAGCTCACCCCGGACAGGGGGTCAAGAGACCCAGTACTTC
TRBJ2-2 . TRBV6-5 . CASSSPNTGELFF TGTGCCAGCAGTTCCCCTAACACCGGGGAGCTGTTTTTT
TRBJ1-2 . TRBV15 . CATSRDPGEGHGYTF TGTGCCACCAGCAGAGATCCCGGGGAGGGTCATGGCTACACCTTC
TRBJ1-6 . TRBV6-1 . CASSEAGYSPLHF TGTGCCAGCAGTGAGGCAGGGTATTCACCCCTCCACTTT
TRBJ2-1 . TRBV7-8 . CASSLMDPGSSYNEQFF TGTGCCAGCAGCTTAATGGACCCCGGGAGCTCCTACAATGAGCAGTTCTTC
TRBJ1-3 TRBD1 TRBV6-6 . CASRGQGAAGNTIYF TGTGCCAGCAGGGGACAGGGGGCGGCTGGAAACACCATATATTTT
TRBJ1-2 . TRBV6-5 . CASMTGSYGYTF TGTGCCAGCATGACAGGCAGCTATGGCTACACCTTC
TRBJ2-3 . TRBV11-1 . CASSLPIDTQYF TGTGCCAGCAGCTTACCCATCGATACGCAGTATTTT
TRBJ1-2 . TRBV19 . CASSSTPYGYTF TGTGCCAGTAGTTCTACCCCCTATGGCTACACCTTC
TRBJ1-5 . TRBV9 few CAGLRAGDNQPQHF TGTGCCGGTTTAAGGGCAGGGGATAATCAGCCCCAGCATTTT